These 5 T cell receptor beta chains were all obtained from the same sample, sequenced in a study of T cell changes during pregnancy in multiple sclerosis. Generated by immunoSEQ multiplex PCR, the TCRdb table keeps only in-frame clones and is missing some. Here the sample spans over 30,000 clones, approximately 92% being singletons. The sequenced material came from PBMCs (not recorded whether the cells were cultured). The source of these receptors is a female donor with multiple sclerosis, enrolled in a pregnancy study.

The CDR3 DNA reads TGTGCCAGCAGCTCCGGGACGGGGAACACTGAAGCTTTCTTT. Translation gives CASSSGTGNTEAFF. The chain recombines TRBV7-3 with TRBJ1-1; TRBD1 might be the D (5 bases). Trimming took off 4 bases at V and 1 base at J, with 10 bases between the two ends. CDR3 length: 14 residues. Germline loops: CDR1 SGHTA, CDR2 FQGTGA.

The V and J genes are TRBV5-4 and TRBJ2-7; TRBD2 agrees at 8 bases. The junction had 5 bases not matched to a gene; V was cut back by 4 bases and J by 2 bases. The CDR3 is made up of 14 amino acids. Germline CDR1 is SGHNT and CDR2 is YYREEE (reference sequence). For the CDR3, the DNA is TGTGCCAGCAGCCGCCAGCGGGAGCCCTACGAGCAGTACTTC. Protein sequence: CASSRQREPYEQYF.

CDR3 residues: CASSTQQGSEETQYF. The CDR3 DNA reads TGTGCCAGCAGCACCCAACAGGGATCCGAGGAGACCCAGTACTTC. The chain has TRBV5-4 and TRBJ2-5; TRBD1 might be the D (6 bases). V dropped 4 bases and J dropped 5 bases, with 18 bases sitting between them. In germline, CDR1 is SGHNT, CDR2 YYREEE (reference sequence). This CDR3 is 15 amino acids long.

V gene TRBV7-9 combines with J gene TRBJ2-3; D not certain. The germline V and J ends were trimmed by 4 bases and 4 bases, with 12 bases remaining between them. The CDR3 length is 14 residues. From germline, CDR1 is SEHNR and CDR2 FQNEAQ (reference sequence). Written as DNA, the CDR3 is TGTGCCAGCAGCTCCAGCCCGGTTCCAGATACGCAGTATTTT. This gives the protein CASSSSPVPDTQYF. Full variable domain (remainder filled in from reference TRBV7-9 and TRBJ2-3): DTGVSQNPRHKITKRGQNVTFRCDPISEHNRLYWYRQTLGQGPEFLTYFQNEAQLEKSRLLSDRFSAERPKGSFSTLEIQRTEQGDSAMYLCASSSSPVPDTQYFGPGTRLTVL.

The rearrangement joins TRBV11-3 to TRBJ2-1; 7 nucleotides agree with TRBD2. Germline V gene sequence: CDR1 SGHNT, CDR2 YENEEA. The CDR3 totals 14 residues. The V and J ends lost 0 bases and 9 bases, in that order; junction bases with no gene match: 5. For the CDR3, the DNA is TGTGCCAGCAGCTTAGATCTGTCTAGCGGTGAGCAGTTCTTC. Amino acids: CASSLDLSSGEQFF.